This T cell receptor (beta chain) was profiled in a study of blood T cell repertoires in COVID-19. Study-wide context: Samples of COVID-19 (acute and convalescent) were obtained from the United States, Italy and Spain. Sample material is recorded as cDNA or gDNA derived from T cells, B-cell-depleted T cells, or PBMCs.

As originally analysed: Using reference gene primer amplification, nucleated cell counts were estimated. The repertoire was sequenced with immunoSEQ multiplex PCR; TCRdb's copy has only in-frame clones and lacks some. D and trimming come from the DNA, and the V and J calls and clone size come from that table. Of about 97,000 clones listed, 90% are singletons. The material sequenced was peripheral blood. This TCR was recovered from a man aged 55 to 69 with acute or convalescent COVID-19.

The CDR3 DNA is TGCAGCGTTAACGGGGGTCTCTCAGGAAACACCATATATTTT. Its protein product is CSVNGGLSGNTIYF. The rearrangement links TRBV29-1 to TRBJ1-3, with a weak D call TRBD1 (5 bases). Germline V lookup: CDR1 SQVTM, CDR2 ANQGSEA. V lost 5 bases and J lost 4, with 15 bases in between. This CDR3 has 14 residues.